The 2 T cell receptor beta chains listed next were all sequenced from one sample in a study of Ad26.COV2.S vaccination and SARS-CoV-2 variants (dated by TCRdb to the early 2020s). Receptor amplification or capture employed the immunoSEQ multiplex PCR assay. Imported from immuneACCESS, the table was reduced by TCRdb to in-frame sequences with V and J called. These copies leave out some clones; in studies compared against another copy, an unresolved V gene accounts for under half, and the cause of the remainder is not known. The sample profile shows approximately 300,000 clones; approximately 86% of them were found once. The ten biggest clones cover 1.9% of the sample. What this sample's treatment or condition label stands for: about 20 received Ad26.COV2.S at low or high dose, single or two shots; 5 received placebo; per-sample allocation not given. Repertoires of vaccine and placebo recipients were sequenced from samples collected on day 63 after the first injection.

The material sequenced was peripheral blood, taken in a trial of Ad26.COV2.S vaccine versus placebo. These receptors all stem from a person aged 18-60 years who received the Ad26.COV2.S COVID-19 vaccine or a placebo.

Note on this clone: Other DNA sequences in this specimen translate into the identical CDR3. The CDR3 nucleotides are TGTGCCAGCAGCCCCGCGGGGGGAGGAGAGACCCAGTACTTC. Its translation is CASSPAGGGETQYF. This chain uses TRBV7-2 with TRBJ2-5, with 8 bases matching TRBD2. This CDR3 is 14 amino acids long. CDR1 is SGHTA, CDR2 FQGNSA, per germline. The V gene end was trimmed by 5 bases and the J gene end by 4 bases; junction bases not matched to a gene: 6. The variable domain in full, with the rest retrieved from reference TRBV7-2 and TRBJ2-5, is GAGVSQSPSNKVTEKGKDVELRCDPISGHTALYWYRQSLGQGLEFLIYFQGNSAPDKSGLPSDRFSAERTGGSVSTLTIQRTQQEDSAVYLCASSPAGGGETQYFGPGTRLLVL.

This sequence joins TRBV5-4 and TRBJ2-7; a possible D gene is TRBD2 (5 bases). There are 15 residues in the CDR3. The V end was cut by 0 bases, the J end by 3 bases, with 13 bases between. Per the germline V gene, CDR1 is SGHNT and CDR2 is YYREEE (reference sequence). The CDR3 reads CASSLEADGGYEQYF. DNA of the CDR3: TGTGCCAGCAGCTTGGAAGCCGACGGAGGCTACGAGCAGTACTTC.